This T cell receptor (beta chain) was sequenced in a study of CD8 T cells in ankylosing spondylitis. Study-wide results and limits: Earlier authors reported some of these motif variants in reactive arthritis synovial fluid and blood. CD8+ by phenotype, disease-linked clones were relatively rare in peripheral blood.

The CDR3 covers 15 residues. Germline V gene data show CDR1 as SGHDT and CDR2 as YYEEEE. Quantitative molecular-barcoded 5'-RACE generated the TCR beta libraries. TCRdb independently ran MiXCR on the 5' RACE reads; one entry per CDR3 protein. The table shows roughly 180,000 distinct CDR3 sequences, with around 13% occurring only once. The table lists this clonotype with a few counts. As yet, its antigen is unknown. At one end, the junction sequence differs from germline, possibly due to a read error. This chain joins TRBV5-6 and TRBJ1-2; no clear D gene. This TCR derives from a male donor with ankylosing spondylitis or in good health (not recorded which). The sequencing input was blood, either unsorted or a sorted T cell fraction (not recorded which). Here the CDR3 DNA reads TGTGCCAGCAGCTTGGGGACTGCGGTCAACTATGGCTACACTTTC. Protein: CASSLGTAVNYGYTF.